The 2 T cell receptor beta chains reported below all come from one sample, sequenced in a study of low-dose radiotherapy and immunotherapy resistance in tumors. Primers used for first-strand cDNA, a TRAV- and TRBV-specific set, covered both alpha and beta chains. Both a constant-region primer and a V-primer adapter served to amplify TCRs across roughly 21 PCR cycles. TCRdb used MiXCR to reprocess the reads, holding one entry per CDR3 protein. The sample includes over 7,500 distinct CDR3 sequences, approximately 69% seen only once; the top ten take approximately 6.8%. These receptors came from a human donor with advanced metastatic prostate, ovarian, gallbladder or colorectal cancer (not recorded which). This table probably holds off-target reads from a library built for another chain.

The rearrangement links TRBV29-1 to TRBJ2-7; D unclear. Germline values: CDR1 SQVTM, CDR2 ANQGSEA. The CDR3 contains 13 residues. The germline V and J ends were trimmed by 4 bases and 7 bases, with 17 bases remaining between them. The CDR3 spells CSVAPDPAREQYF. The CDR3 DNA follows: TGCAGCGTTGCCCCCGACCCAGCTCGGGAGCAGTACTTC.

This clonotype was detected once. The gene calls are TRBV5-6 and TRBJ2-1; 9 bases line up with TRBD1. Germline-derived CDR1 and CDR2 are SGHDT and YYEEEE. V gave up 5 bases and J gave up 1 base; unmatched junction bases: 7. The CDR3 is made up of 16 amino acids. The DNA for the CDR3 is TGTGCCAGCAGGACCGGGACAGGGAGGTCCTACAATGAGCAGTTCTTC. As protein: CASRTGTGRSYNEQFF.